Listed below are T cell receptor beta chains from one sample, sequenced in a study of cytomegalovirus exposure and HLA in healthy donors. Method: immunoSEQ multiplex PCR; TCRdb's copy keeps in-frame clones and lacks some. The profile shows 150,000 to 200,000 clones, about 80% of them singletons. Source material: PBMCs. Receptors were obtained from a boy younger than 18 in good health and CMV-seronegative. The CDR3 runs from the conserved cysteine through the conserved F or W. The order of the fields is J gene, D gene, clone size, V gene, CDR3 protein, CDR3 DNA. D genes are given only for firm matches. The size entry is marked missing in some rows and otherwise reads once, few, many or a size class.

TRBJ1-5,-,-,TRBV19,CASSGGRVQHF,TGTGCCAGTAGTGGAGGCCGGGTCCAGCATTTT
TRBJ1-4,-,-,TRBV30,CAWSPERGELFF,TGTGCCTGGTCGCCAGAACGCGGGGAACTGTTTTTT
TRBJ1-2,-,-,TRBV6-1,CASNNRDRLGGYTF,TGTGCCAGCAATAACAGGGACCGCTTGGGCGGCTACACCTTC
TRBJ1-2,TRBD1,-,TRBV15,CATRDSDDYGYTF,TGTGCCACACGGGACAGTGACGACTATGGCTACACCTTC
TRBJ1-4,TRBD1,once,TRBV6-6,CASSSPDRETNEKLFF,TGTGCCAGCAGTTCCCCGGACAGGGAAACTAATGAAAAACTGTTTTTT
TRBJ2-5,-,-,TRBV9,CASTLGPDFEETQYF,TGTGCCAGCACCTTAGGCCCGGACTTCGAAGAGACCCAGTACTTC
TRBJ1-1,-,-,TRBV18,CASSRGREGAGNTEAFF,TGTGCCAGCTCACGGGGCAGGGAGGGTGCAGGGAACACTGAAGCTTTCTTT
TRBJ2-7,TRBD1,-,TRBV7-8,CASSLGDRDYEQYF,TGTGCCAGCAGCTTAGGGGACAGGGATTACGAGCAGTACTTC
TRBJ1-2,-,-,TRBV19,CASSITTQDGYTF,TGTGCCAGTAGTATAACGACCCAGGATGGCTACACCTTC
TRBJ2-1,TRBD2,-,TRBV9,CASSLSLSGRTYNEQFF,TGTGCCAGCAGCCTATCCCTCAGCGGGAGGACCTACAATGAGCAGTTCTTC
TRBJ1-1,-,few,TRBV7-9,CASSFMNTEAFF,TGTGCCAGCAGCTTCATGAACACTGAAGCTTTCTTT
TRBJ1-2,-,-,TRBV5-4,CASSLGGGPPNYGYTF,TGTGCCAGCAGCTTGGGCGGCGGCCCTCCTAACTATGGCTACACCTTC
TRBJ2-2,-,once,TRBV18,CASSPNPRPGELFF,TGTGCCAGCTCACCTAACCCTAGACCCGGGGAGCTGTTTTTT
TRBJ1-2,TRBD1,-,TRBV13,CASSLSRGQGNYTF,TGTGCCAGCAGCTTAAGTCGCGGACAGGGGAACTACACCTTC
TRBJ1-2,-,-,TRBV7-3,CASSLQGSPNYGYTF,TGTGCCAGCAGCTTACAGGGTTCCCCCAACTATGGCTACACCTTC
TRBJ1-1,TRBD1,-,TRBV13,CASSFPKDRVTEAFF,TGTGCCAGCAGCTTCCCGAAGGACAGGGTAACTGAAGCTTTCTTT
TRBJ1-2,-,few,TRBV6-4,CASSEAGGQTYGYTF,TGTGCCAGCAGTGAGGCGGGGGGTCAGACCTATGGCTACACCTTC
TRBJ1-5,-,-,TRBV21-1,CASSKAPQTGEGQPQHF,TGTGCCAGCAGCAAAGCGCCGCAAACAGGGGAAGGACAGCCCCAGCATTTT
TRBJ1-3,-,-,TRBV6-5,CASRTASGNTIYF,TGTGCCAGCAGGACAGCATCTGGAAACACCATATATTTT
TRBJ2-3,-,-,TRBV9,CASSSPIGVVFTDTQYF,TGTGCCAGCAGCTCCCCCATCGGAGTAGTGTTCACAGATACGCAGTATTTT
TRBJ1-6,-,-,TRBV14,CASSQMKRGPLHF,TGTGCCAGCAGCCAAATGAAGCGAGGACCCCTCCACTTT
TRBJ2-3,TRBD2,-,TRBV11-3,CASSSFSGTSVVGDTQYF,TGTGCCAGCAGCTCCTTCTCCGGGACTAGCGTCGTAGGAGATACGCAGTATTTT
TRBJ1-1,-,-,TRBV7-9,CASSSYRVRNTEAFF,TGTGCCAGCAGCTCTTACAGGGTGAGGAACACTGAAGCTTTCTTT
TRBJ1-3,-,-,TRBV5-6,CASSLELGRSSGNTIYF,TGTGCCAGCAGCTTGGAGTTGGGGCGGAGCTCTGGAAACACCATATATTTT
TRBJ2-2,-,few,TRBV7-9,CASSLSVNTGELFF,TGTGCCAGCAGCTTATCGGTGAACACCGGGGAGCTGTTTTTT
TRBJ1-5,TRBD1,-,TRBV18,CASSPEQGALIQPQHF,TGTGCCAGCTCACCCGAACAGGGGGCGCTTATCCAGCCCCAGCATTTT
TRBJ1-5,-,-,TRBV19,CASSIDREGSQPQHF,TGTGCCAGTAGTATAGATCGGGAGGGAAGTCAGCCCCAGCATTTT
TRBJ2-1,-,few,TRBV14,CASSQQGRQVYNEQFF,TGTGCCAGCAGCCAGCAGGGGCGCCAGGTGTACAATGAGCAGTTCTTC
TRBJ2-7,TRBD1,-,TRBV5-8,CASSPGDRGFDEQYF,TGTGCCAGCAGCCCCGGGGACAGGGGCTTTGACGAGCAGTACTTC
TRBJ2-3,-,-,TRBV5-1,CASSLNRRTPIDTQYF,TGCGCCAGCAGCTTGAATCGGAGGACCCCAATAGATACGCAGTATTTT
TRBJ1-2,TRBD1,-,TRBV12-5,CASGLGGQGHGYTF,TGTGCTAGTGGTTTGGGCGGACAGGGCCATGGCTACACCTTC
TRBJ2-6,TRBD1,-,TRBV19,CASKGGAGANVLTF,TGTGCCAGCAAAGGGGGCGCTGGGGCCAACGTCCTGACTTTC
TRBJ1-5,TRBD1,-,TRBV14,CASSPYAGGMLGQPQHF,TGTGCCAGCAGCCCCTACGCAGGGGGAATGTTGGGTCAGCCCCAGCATTTT
TRBJ2-3,TRBD1,-,TRBV6-1,CASSGDRGLSTDTQYF,TGTGCCAGCAGTGGAGACAGGGGGCTGAGCACAGATACGCAGTATTTT
TRBJ2-7,-,-,TRBV6-5,CASSSPRRGPHEQYF,TGTGCCAGCAGTTCCCCCCGGCGGGGGCCCCACGAGCAGTACTTC
TRBJ1-1,-,once,TRBV30,CAWRLAAGPLLNTEAFF,TGTGCCTGGAGGTTGGCTGCGGGTCCCCTCCTGAACACTGAAGCTTTCTTT
TRBJ2-1,TRBD2,-,TRBV15,CATEASGTRYNEQFF,TGTGCCACGGAAGCTAGCGGGACACGGTACAATGAGCAGTTCTTC
TRBJ2-1,-,-,TRBV29-1,CSVARIPFYNEQFF,TGCAGCGTTGCGAGGATACCCTTCTACAATGAGCAGTTCTTC
TRBJ1-1,TRBD1,once,TRBV11-3,CASSPRRTGENTEAFF,TGTGCCAGCAGCCCCCGTCGGACAGGGGAGAACACTGAAGCTTTCTTT
TRBJ1-2,TRBD1,few,TRBV5-1,CASSLGTGGRYGYTF,TGCGCCAGCAGCTTGGGGACAGGGGGTCGATATGGCTACACCTTC
TRBJ1-1,-,-,TRBV6-6,CASSYIWETTEAFF,TGTGCCAGCAGTTACATCTGGGAGACGACTGAAGCTTTCTTT
TRBJ2-4,-,once,TRBV15,CATSRDGIGVAKNIQYF,TGTGCCACCAGCAGAGATGGGATAGGGGTGGCCAAAAACATTCAGTACTTC
TRBJ1-3,-,once,TRBV12-2,CASRSRGEDSGNTIYF,TGTGCAAGTCGCTCGAGAGGAGAAGATTCTGGAAACACCATATATTTT
TRBJ1-4,-,few,TRBV4-2,CASSQEIRGATNEKLFF,TGTGCCAGCAGCCAAGAAATAAGAGGCGCAACTAATGAAAAACTGTTTTTT
TRBJ2-3,TRBD2,-,TRBV28,CAGSNPSGSSDTQYF,TGTGCCGGATCTAATCCTAGCGGGAGTTCAGATACGCAGTATTTT
TRBJ2-3,-,-,TRBV7-9,CASNGGKDTQYF,TGTGCCAGCAACGGCGGGAAAGATACGCAGTATTTT
TRBJ1-1,-,-,TRBV6-6,CASSYADSPNEAFF,TGTGCCAGCAGTTACGCGGACAGCCCAAATGAAGCTTTCTTT
TRBJ1-1,-,once,TRBV5-1,CASSLAFGGSGGTEAFF,TGCGCCAGCAGCTTGGCCTTTGGGGGGTCGGGGGGCACTGAAGCTTTCTTT
TRBJ1-1,-,once,TRBV18,CASSPGHATEAFF,TGTGCCAGCTCACCGGGACACGCGACTGAAGCTTTCTTT
TRBJ2-3,-,-,TRBV19,CASSLQNRVTDTQYF,TGTGCCAGTAGTTTACAAAACAGGGTCACAGATACGCAGTATTTT